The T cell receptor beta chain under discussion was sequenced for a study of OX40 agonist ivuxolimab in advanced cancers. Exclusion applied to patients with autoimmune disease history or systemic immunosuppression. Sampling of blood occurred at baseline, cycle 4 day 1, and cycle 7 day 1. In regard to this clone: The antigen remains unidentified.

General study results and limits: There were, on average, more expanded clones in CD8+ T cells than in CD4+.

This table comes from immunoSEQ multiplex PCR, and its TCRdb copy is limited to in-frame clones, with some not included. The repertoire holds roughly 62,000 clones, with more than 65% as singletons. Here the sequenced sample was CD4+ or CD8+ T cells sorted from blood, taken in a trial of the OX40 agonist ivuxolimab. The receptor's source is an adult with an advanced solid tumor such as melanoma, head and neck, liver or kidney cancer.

The CDR3 DNA follows: TGTGCCAGCAGTGACCTGACACCGTCGAGTCAGCCCCAGCATTTT. Protein product: CASSDLTPSSQPQHF. J is TRBJ1-5 and V is TRBV6-1; no definite D call. This CDR3 comprises 15 residues. The ends were cut back, 3 bases at V and 6 bases at J, with 15 bases in the middle. The germline V gene has CDR1 MNHNS and CDR2 SASEGT.